This is a list of T cell receptor beta chains from one sample in a study of blood T cell repertoires in COVID-19. Assay: immunoSEQ multiplex PCR; the TCRdb copy retains only in-frame clones and omits some. The data hold some 490,000 clones, with about 88% observed a single time. Sequences were obtained from PBMCs or T cells enriched from blood (not recorded which). All receptors derive from a woman in her sixties who had recovered from COVID-19. Both conserved end residues are part of each CDR3. Fields, in order: J gene, clone size, D gene, V gene, CDR3 DNA, CDR3 protein. D genes are given only for firm matches. A clone size is listed for some rows: how often the clone was seen (once, few, many), or a class if it is expanded.

TRBJ1-2	-	-	TRBV4-1	TGCGCCAGCAGCCAAGATCAGGGCCTGGGGGGCTACACCTTC	CASSQDQGLGGYTF
TRBJ2-1	-	-	TRBV10-1	TGCGCCAGCAGTGAGTCGACAGGGACTTATGAGCAGTTCTTC	CASSESTGTYEQFF
TRBJ2-7	-	-	TRBV2	TGTGCCAGCGCCTACTCCAGGGTATCCTACGAGCAGTACTTC	CASAYSRVSYEQYF
TRBJ1-2	-	-	TRBV10-2	TGCGCCAGCACGTGGTTTCGGGCAGGGGATGACTATGGCTACACCTTC	CASTWFRAGDDYGYTF
TRBJ2-1	-	-	TRBV12-3/TRBV12-4	TGTGCCAGCAGTTTCTCCTACCTTGAGCAGTTCTTC	CASSFSYLEQFF
TRBJ1-6	-	-	TRBV4-1	TGCGCCAGCAGCCCAGGGGACACCCTCTATAATTCACCCCTCCACTTT	CASSPGDTLYNSPLHF
TRBJ1-2	-	-	TRBV29-1	TGCAGCGTTGAGTTACAGGAAATTAGCCGCTATGGCTACACCTTC	CSVELQEISRYGYTF
TRBJ1-2	-	-	TRBV27	TGTGCCAGCAGTTTAAAGGGAGGAGAGAGTGGCTACACCTTC	CASSLKGGESGYTF
TRBJ1-1	-	-	TRBV30	TGTGCCTGGAGTCCGACAGTAAACACTGAAGCTTTCTTT	CAWSPTVNTEAFF
TRBJ2-5	-	TRBD1	TRBV5-1	TGCGCCAGCAGCCCTGGGACAGTCCAAGAGACCCAGTACTTC	CASSPGTVQETQYF
TRBJ2-6	-	TRBD1	TRBV19	TGTGCCAGTAGTGTCAACAGGGGGCAAGGGGCCAACGTCCTGACTTTC	CASSVNRGQGANVLTF
TRBJ2-7	-	-	TRBV24-1	TGTGCCACCAGTGACACAGGGTCGTCTCTTTACGAGCAGTACTTC	CATSDTGSSLYEQYF
TRBJ1-1	-	-	TRBV2	TGTGCCAGCAGTGACGCCCGGTGGAACACTGAAGCTTTCTTT	CASSDARWNTEAFF
TRBJ2-7	-	TRBD1	TRBV7-2	TGTGCCAGCAGCTTAGCGGGACAGGGGTACGAGCAGTACTTC	CASSLAGQGYEQYF
TRBJ1-3	once	-	TRBV5-1	TGCGCCAGCAGCTTGGATACAGGAACTGGAAACACCATATATTTT	CASSLDTGTGNTIYF
TRBJ2-7	-	TRBD1	TRBV30	TGTGCCTGGACCGGGACAGGGGTCTACGAGCAGTACTTC	CAWTGTGVYEQYF
TRBJ2-6	-	-	TRBV19	TGTGCCAGTAGTATTCTGGGCAGCTCTGGGGCCAACGTCCTGACTTTC	CASSILGSSGANVLTF
TRBJ2-1	-	-	TRBV21-1	TGTGCCAGCAGCCCCAATGGGACTAGCGGGCCCCCGTCCTACAATGAGCAGTTCTTC	CASSPNGTSGPPSYNEQFF
TRBJ1-1	few	-	TRBV12-3/TRBV12-4	TGTGCCAGCAGTTATGCCAGGAACACTGAAGCTTTCTTT	CASSYARNTEAFF
TRBJ2-7	-	-	TRBV4-1	TGCGCCAGCAGCTCCCGAGAAACGCAGGGACTGGACGAGCAGTACTTC	CASSSRETQGLDEQYF
TRBJ2-1	-	-	TRBV5-6	TGTGCCAGCACTTGGAGGAATGAGCAGTTCTTC	CASTWRNEQFF
TRBJ1-2	-	-	TRBV2	TGTGCCAGCAGTGAAAACCCCCAGGGCGGCTATGGCTACACCTTC	CASSENPQGGYGYTF
TRBJ1-1	-	-	TRBV24-1	TGTGCCACCAGTGTCCAAACGGGAGGACTTAACACTGAAGCTTTCTTT	CATSVQTGGLNTEAFF
TRBJ2-5	-	-	TRBV19	TGTGCCAGTAGTTTTTCTAGCACAGAGACCCAGTACTTC	CASSFSSTETQYF
TRBJ2-1	-	-	TRBV28	TGTGCCAGCAGCTCGCCCCCTAATAACAATGAGCAGTTCTTC	CASSSPPNNNEQFF
TRBJ2-3	-	-	TRBV10-1	TGCGCCAGCAGTGAGTCGCGGCTGACTATGGATACGCAGTATTTT	CASSESRLTMDTQYF
TRBJ1-1	-	TRBD1	TRBV7-9	TGTGCCAGCAGCCCAGACAGGGGCGGGAGGAACACTGAAGCTTTCTTT	CASSPDRGGRNTEAFF
TRBJ1-2	-	-	TRBV5-4	TGTGCCAGCAGCCCGGGAGAGTTCGGCTACACCTTC	CASSPGEFGYTF
TRBJ1-3	-	-	TRBV28	TGTGCCAGCAGGGGACGGGAGGACACCATATATTTT	CASRGREDTIYF
TRBJ2-1	-	-	TRBV5-8	TGTGCCAGCGGTCTTCGCTCCGGGAAGAACAATGAGCAGTTCTTC	CASGLRSGKNNEQFF
TRBJ1-2	-	-	TRBV6-1	TGTGCCAGCAGTGAAGCGGGAGGCTATGGCTACACCTTC	CASSEAGGYGYTF
TRBJ2-7	-	-	TRBV5-1	TGCGCCAGCAGCTTGGGACACCTCTACGAGCAGTACTTC	CASSLGHLYEQYF
TRBJ2-5	-	-	TRBV11-2	TGTGCCAGCAGGACAACGGGGGTAGAGACCCAGTACTTC	CASRTTGVETQYF
TRBJ2-3	-	TRBD2	TRBV19	TGTGCCAGTAGTCCGGGGACTAGCGGGGGGGCCTACTTAGGCACAGATACGCAGTATTTT	CASSPGTSGGAYLGTDTQYF